This T cell receptor (beta chain) was documented in a study of blood T cell repertoires in COVID-19. About the study: The origin of the acute and convalescent COVID-19 samples was the United States, Italy and Spain. Sources were T cells, B-cell-depleted T cells, or PBMCs; the material itself was cDNA or gDNA.

This clone has just one count. Germline loops: CDR1 MDHEN, CDR2 SYDVKM. V shed 5 bases and J shed 7 bases, with 9 bases lying between them. The CDR3 length is 12 residues. Authors' data handling: Using reference gene primer amplification, nucleated cell counts were estimated. Libraries were prepared by immunoSEQ multiplex PCR; TCRdb keeps only in-frame clonotypes and omits some of them. V and J calls and clone size are copied from that table; D and trimming were computed from the DNA. Here the sample spans a few hundred thousand clones, 88% being singletons. The J gene is TRBJ2-1, the V gene TRBV28; possibly TRBD1 for D (5 bases). The material sequenced was peripheral blood. This clonotype originated in a man between 65 and 85 years old with acute or convalescent COVID-19. The CDR3 nucleotides are TGTGCCAGCAGTAGCAGGGTGAATGAGCAGTTCTTC. Its translation: CASSSRVNEQFF. Filled out from reference TRBV28 and TRBJ2-1, the complete variable domain reads DVKVTQSSRYLVKRTGEKVFLECVQDMDHENMFWYRQDPGLGLRLIYFSYDVKMKEKGDIPEGYSVSREKKERFSLILESASTNQTSMYLCASSSRVNEQFFGPGTRLTVL.